The rows below give T cell receptor beta chains drawn from one sample of a study of T cell repertoires in cytomegalovirus infection. Each CDR3 protein is one row after TCRdb ran MiXCR on the reads. The table shows approximately 250,000 distinct CDR3 sequences, with over 20% occurring only once. The sample taken for sequencing was CD8+ T cells from PBMCs. These receptors originate from a human donor in good health (CMV status not recorded). Some clones in this sample may be carry-over from other donors' samples. Both conserved end residues are part of each CDR3. Fields, in order: V gene, J gene, D gene, clone size, CDR3 protein, CDR3 DNA. The D gene is left open where the match is weak. Size values are once, few and many counts, or a class for expanded clones, and some rows have none.

>TRBV7-2|TRBJ2-7|TRBD1|many
CASSSITGTDYEQYF
TGTGCCAGCAGCTCAATTACCGGGACAGACTACGAGCAGTACTTC
>TRBV29-1|TRBJ2-7|NA|NA
CSVVLPYEQYF
TGCAGCGTTGTCTTACCCTACGAGCAGTACTTC
>TRBV6-5|TRBJ2-4|NA|NA
CASSYSIGLAKNIQYF
TGTGCCAGCAGTTACTCGATCGGTCTAGCCAAAAACATTCAGTACTTC
>TRBV28|TRBJ2-1|NA|NA
CASQPRGPFDEQFF
TGTGCCTCCCAGCCCCGGGGCCCCTTCGATGAGCAGTTCTTC
>TRBV10-3|TRBJ1-5|NA|NA
CAISEGPSNQPQHF
TGTGCCATCAGTGAGGGGCCAAGCAATCAGCCCCAGCATTTT
>TRBV9|TRBJ2-3|TRBD2|few
CASSVRPWASGDPSTDTQYF
TGTGCCAGCAGCGTGAGACCCTGGGCTAGCGGGGACCCTAGCACAGATACGCAGTATTTT
>TRBV28|TRBJ2-2|TRBD1|few
CASSLKGQGEGGELFF
TGTGCCAGCAGTTTAAAGGGACAGGGGGAAGGCGGGGAGCTGTTTTTT
>TRBV7-8|TRBJ2-3|TRBD2|many
CASSPRLAGPVDTQYF
TGTGCCAGCAGCCCTAGACTAGCGGGGCCCGTAGATACGCAGTATTTT
>TRBV6-6|TRBJ1-5|NA|few
CASSYDSEPQHF
TGTGCCAGCAGTTACGACAGTGAGCCCCAGCATTTT
>TRBV7-9|TRBJ1-2|NA|NA
CASGPPQDTF
TGTGCCAGCGGGCCTCCGCAGGACACCTTC
>TRBV5-6|TRBJ2-1|NA|many
CASSADYSYEQFF
TGTGCCAGCAGCGCGGACTATAGCTATGAGCAGTTCTTC
>TRBV19|TRBJ1-6|NA|NA
CASGEGNNSPLHF
TGTGCCAGTGGAGAAGGAAATAATTCACCCCTCCACTTT
>TRBV7-9|TRBJ1-5|NA|many
CASSLTGAFEPQHF
TGTGCCAGCAGCTTAACCGGGGCTTTCGAGCCCCAGCATTTT
>TRBV29-1|TRBJ2-1|NA|many
CSVQGPHEQFF
TGCAGCGTTCAAGGGCCCCATGAGCAGTTCTTC